Here is one T cell receptor (beta chain) with its context. This specimen comes from a study of blood T cell repertoires in COVID-19. In the source study's methods: Estimation of nucleated cell counts relied on the amplification of reference gene primers. Assay: immunoSEQ multiplex PCR; the TCRdb copy retains only in-frame clones and omits some. D and trimming come from the DNA, and the V and J calls and clone size come from that table. The sample carries 300,000 or so clones, around nine tenths recorded once. In germline, CDR1 is MNHNS, CDR2 SASEGT. Trimming removed 2 bases at V and 2 bases at J, with 11 bases between. The CDR3 length is 15 residues. Adults between about 18 and 95 years of age took part from approximately 24 US areas. Cohort placement rested on clinical history that participants reported themselves.

This clonotype was sampled from a man between 60 and 70 years old who had recovered from COVID-19. The specimen was PBMCs or T cells enriched from blood (not recorded which). The V call is TRBV6-1, the J call TRBJ2-3, with D tentatively TRBD1 (5 bases). CDR3 loop: CASSEHRGPTDTQYF. In DNA, the CDR3 is TGTGCCAGCAGTGAACATAGGGGCCCCACAGATACGCAGTATTTT.